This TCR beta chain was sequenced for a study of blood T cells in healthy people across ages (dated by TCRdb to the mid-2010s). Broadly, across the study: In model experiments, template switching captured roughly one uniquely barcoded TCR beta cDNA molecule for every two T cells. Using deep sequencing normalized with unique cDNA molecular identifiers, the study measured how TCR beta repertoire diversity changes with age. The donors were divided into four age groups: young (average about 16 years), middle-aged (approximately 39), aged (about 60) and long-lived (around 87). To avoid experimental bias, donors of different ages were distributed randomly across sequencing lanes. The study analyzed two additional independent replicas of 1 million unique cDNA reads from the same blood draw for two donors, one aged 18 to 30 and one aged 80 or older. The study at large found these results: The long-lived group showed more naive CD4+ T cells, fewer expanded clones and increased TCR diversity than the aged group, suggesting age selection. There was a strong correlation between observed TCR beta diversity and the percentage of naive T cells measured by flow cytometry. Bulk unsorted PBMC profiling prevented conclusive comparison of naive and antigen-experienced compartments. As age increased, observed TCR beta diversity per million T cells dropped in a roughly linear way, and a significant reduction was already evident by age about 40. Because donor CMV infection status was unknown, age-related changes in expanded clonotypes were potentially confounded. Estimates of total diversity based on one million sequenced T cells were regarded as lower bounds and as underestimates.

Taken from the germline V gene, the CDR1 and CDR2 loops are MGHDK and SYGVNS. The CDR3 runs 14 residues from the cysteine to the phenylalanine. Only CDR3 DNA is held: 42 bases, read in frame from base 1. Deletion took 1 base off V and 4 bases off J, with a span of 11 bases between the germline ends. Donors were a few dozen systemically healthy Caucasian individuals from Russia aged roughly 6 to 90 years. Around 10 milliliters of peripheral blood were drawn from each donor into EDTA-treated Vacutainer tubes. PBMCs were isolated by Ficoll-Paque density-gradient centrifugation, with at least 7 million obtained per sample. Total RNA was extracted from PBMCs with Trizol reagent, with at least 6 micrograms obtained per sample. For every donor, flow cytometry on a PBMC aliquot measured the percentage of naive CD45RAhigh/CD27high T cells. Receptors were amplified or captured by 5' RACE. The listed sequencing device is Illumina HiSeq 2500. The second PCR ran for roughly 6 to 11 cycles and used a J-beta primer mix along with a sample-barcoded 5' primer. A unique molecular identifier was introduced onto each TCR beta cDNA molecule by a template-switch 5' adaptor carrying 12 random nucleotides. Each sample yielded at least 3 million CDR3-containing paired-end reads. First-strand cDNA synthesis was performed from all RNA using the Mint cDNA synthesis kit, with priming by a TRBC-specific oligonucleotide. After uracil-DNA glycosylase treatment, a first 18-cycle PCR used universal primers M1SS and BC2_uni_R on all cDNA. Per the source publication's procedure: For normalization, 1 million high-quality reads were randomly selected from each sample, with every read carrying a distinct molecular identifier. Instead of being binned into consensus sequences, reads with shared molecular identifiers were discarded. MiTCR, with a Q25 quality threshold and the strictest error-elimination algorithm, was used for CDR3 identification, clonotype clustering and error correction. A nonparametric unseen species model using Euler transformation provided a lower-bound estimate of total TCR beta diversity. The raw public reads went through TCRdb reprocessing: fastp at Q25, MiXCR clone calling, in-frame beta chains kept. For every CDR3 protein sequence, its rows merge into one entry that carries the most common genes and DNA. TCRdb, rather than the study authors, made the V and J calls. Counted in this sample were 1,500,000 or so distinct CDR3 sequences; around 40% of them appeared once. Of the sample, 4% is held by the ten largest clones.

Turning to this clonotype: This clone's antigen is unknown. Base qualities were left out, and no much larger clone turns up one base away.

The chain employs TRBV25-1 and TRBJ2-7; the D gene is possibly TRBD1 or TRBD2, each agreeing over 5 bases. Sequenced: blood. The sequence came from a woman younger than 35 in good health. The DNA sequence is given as TGTGCCAGCAGTGAATGGGGACCAATATACGAGCAGTACTTC. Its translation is CASSEWGPIYEQYF.